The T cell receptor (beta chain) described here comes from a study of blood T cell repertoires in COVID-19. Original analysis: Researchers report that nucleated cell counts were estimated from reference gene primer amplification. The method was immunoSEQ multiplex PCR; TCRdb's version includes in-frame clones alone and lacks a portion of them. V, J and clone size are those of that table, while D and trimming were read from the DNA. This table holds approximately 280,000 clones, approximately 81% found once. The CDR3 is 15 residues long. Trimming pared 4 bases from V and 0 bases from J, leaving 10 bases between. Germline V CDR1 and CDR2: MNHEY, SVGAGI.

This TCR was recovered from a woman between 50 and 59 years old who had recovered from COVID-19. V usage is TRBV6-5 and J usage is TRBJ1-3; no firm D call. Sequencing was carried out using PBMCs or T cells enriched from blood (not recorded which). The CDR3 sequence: CASSLDTVSGNTIYF. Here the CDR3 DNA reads TGTGCCAGCAGTTTAGACACGGTCTCTGGAAACACCATATATTTT.